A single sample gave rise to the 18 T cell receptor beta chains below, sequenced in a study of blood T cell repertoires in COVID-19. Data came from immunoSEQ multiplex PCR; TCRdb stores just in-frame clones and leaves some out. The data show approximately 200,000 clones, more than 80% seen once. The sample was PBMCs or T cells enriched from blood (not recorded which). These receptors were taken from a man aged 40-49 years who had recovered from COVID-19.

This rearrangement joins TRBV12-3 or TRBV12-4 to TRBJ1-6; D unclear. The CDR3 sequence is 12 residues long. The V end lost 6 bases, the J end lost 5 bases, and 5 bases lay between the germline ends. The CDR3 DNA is TGTGCCAGCAGACTAAATAATTCACCCCTCCACTTT. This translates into CASRLNNSPLHF.

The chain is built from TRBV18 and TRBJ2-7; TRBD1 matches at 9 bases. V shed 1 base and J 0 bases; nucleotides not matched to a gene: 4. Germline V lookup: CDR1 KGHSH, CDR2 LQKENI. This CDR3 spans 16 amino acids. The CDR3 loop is CASSPLGTGNSYEQYF. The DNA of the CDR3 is TGTGCCAGCTCACCACTTGGGACAGGGAACTCCTACGAGCAGTACTTC.

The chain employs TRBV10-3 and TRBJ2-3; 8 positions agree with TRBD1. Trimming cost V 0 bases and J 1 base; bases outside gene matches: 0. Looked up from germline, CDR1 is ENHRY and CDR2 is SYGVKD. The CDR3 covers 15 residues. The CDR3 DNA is TGTGCCATCAGTGAGTCGACAGGGGGCACAGATACGCAGTATTTT. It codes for CAISESTGGTDTQYF.

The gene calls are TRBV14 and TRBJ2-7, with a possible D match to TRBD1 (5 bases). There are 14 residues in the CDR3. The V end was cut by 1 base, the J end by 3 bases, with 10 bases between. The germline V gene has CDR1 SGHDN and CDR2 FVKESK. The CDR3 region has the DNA TGTGCCAGCAGCCAAGGGGCAGGGAACTACGAGCAGTACTTC. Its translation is CASSQGAGNYEQYF.

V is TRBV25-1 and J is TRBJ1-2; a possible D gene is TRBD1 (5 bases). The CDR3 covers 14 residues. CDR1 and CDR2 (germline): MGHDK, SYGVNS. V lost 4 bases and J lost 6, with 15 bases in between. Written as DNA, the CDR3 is TGTGCCAGCAGTGTAAAGGGGATTGGGGATGGCTACACCTTC. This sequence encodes CASSVKGIGDGYTF.

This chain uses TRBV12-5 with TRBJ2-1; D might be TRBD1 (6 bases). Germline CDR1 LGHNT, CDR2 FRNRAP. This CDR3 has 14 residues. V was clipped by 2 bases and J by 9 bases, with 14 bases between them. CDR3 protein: CASGLTGRATEQFF. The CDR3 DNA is TGTGCTAGTGGTTTGACAGGGCGCGCAACTGAGCAGTTCTTC.

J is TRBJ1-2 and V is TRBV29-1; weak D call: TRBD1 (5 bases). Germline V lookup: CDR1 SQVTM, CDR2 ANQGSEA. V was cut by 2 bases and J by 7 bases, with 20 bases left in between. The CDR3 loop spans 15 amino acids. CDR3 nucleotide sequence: TGCAGCGTTGAATTACCCAGGGTGCGGAGGGGTGGCTACACCTTC. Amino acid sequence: CSVELPRVRRGGYTF.

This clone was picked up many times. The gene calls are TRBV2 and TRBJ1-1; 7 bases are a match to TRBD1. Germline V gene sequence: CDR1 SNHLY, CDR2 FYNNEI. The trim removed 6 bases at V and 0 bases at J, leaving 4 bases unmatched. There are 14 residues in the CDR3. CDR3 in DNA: TGTGCCAGCAGACAGACAGGGATGAACACTGAAGCTTTCTTT. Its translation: CASRQTGMNTEAFF.

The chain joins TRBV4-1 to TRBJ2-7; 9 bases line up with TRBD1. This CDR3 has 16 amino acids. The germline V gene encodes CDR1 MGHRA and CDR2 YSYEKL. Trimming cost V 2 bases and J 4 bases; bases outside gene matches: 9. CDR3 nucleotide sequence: TGCGCCAGCAGCCAAAAACTGGGACAGGGAGGTTACGAGCAGTACTTC. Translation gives CASSQKLGQGGYEQYF.

CDR3 sequence (DNA): TGTGCTACCCCCGGGATAGTGGGTTCACCCCTCCACTTT. Translated: CATPGIVGSPLHF. V usage is TRBV12-5 and J usage is TRBJ1-6, with D hard to call. The CDR3 contains 13 residues. The germline V gene has CDR1 LGHNT and CDR2 FRNRAP. Between the trimmed V and J ends, which lost 10 bases and 9 bases, there was a span of 16 bases.

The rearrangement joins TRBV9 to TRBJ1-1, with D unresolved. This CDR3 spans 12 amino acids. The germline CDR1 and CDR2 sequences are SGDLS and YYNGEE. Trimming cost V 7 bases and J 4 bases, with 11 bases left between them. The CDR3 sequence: CASSDGGTEAFF. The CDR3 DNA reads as TGTGCCAGCTCCGATGGAGGCACTGAAGCTTTCTTT.

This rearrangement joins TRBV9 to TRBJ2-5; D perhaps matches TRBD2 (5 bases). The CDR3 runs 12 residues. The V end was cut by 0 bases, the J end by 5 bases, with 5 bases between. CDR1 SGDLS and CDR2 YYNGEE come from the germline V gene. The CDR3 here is CASSVGGETQYF. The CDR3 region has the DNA TGTGCCAGCAGCGTAGGAGGGGAGACCCAGTACTTC.

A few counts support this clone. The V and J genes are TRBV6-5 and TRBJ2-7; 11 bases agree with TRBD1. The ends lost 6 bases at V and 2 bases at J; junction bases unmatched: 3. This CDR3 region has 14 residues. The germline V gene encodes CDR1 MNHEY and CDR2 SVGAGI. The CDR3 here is CASRDRGQPYEQYF. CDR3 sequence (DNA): TGTGCCAGCAGGGACAGGGGGCAGCCCTACGAGCAGTACTTC.

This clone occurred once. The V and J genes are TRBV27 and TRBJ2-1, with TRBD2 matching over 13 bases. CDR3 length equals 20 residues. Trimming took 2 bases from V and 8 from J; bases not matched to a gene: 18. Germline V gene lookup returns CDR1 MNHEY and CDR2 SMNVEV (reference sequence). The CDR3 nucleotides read TGTGCCAGCAGTTTAAGTCGGACAGGGGGACTAGCGGGGTTAGTGGATGAGCAGTTCTTC. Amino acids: CASSLSRTGGLAGLVDEQFF.

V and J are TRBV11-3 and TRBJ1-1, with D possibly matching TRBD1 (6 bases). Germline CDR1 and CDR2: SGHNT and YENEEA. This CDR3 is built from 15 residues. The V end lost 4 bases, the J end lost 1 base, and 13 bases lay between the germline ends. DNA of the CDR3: TGTGCCAGCAGCTCCGCCGGGACACCGAACACTGAAGCTTTCTTT. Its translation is CASSSAGTPNTEAFF.

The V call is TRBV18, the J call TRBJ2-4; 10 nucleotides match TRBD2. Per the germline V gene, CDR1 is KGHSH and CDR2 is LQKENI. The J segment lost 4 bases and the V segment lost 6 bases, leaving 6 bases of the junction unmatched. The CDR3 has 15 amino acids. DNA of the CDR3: TGTGCCAGCTCCGTAGCGGGAGGAAAAAAAAACATTCAGTACTTC. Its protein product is CASSVAGGKKNIQYF.

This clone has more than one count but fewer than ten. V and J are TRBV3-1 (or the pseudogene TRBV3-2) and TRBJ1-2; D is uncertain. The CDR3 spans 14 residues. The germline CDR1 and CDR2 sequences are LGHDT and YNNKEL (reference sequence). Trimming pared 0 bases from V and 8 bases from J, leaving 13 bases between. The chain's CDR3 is CASSQDMAGRGYTF. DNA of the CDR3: TGTGCCAGCAGCCAAGATATGGCAGGCAGGGGCTACACCTTC.

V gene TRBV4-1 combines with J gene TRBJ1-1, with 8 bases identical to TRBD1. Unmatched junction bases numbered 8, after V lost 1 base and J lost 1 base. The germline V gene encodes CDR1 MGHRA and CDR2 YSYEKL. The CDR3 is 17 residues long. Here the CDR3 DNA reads TGCGCCAGCAGCCAAGTGAGCAGGGGGCGCAGGAACACTGAAGCTTTCTTT. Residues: CASSQVSRGRRNTEAFF.